This T cell receptor beta chain was profiled in a study of regulatory T cells in long-lasting Graves disease (dated by TCRdb to the early 2020s). Study-level background: Newly diagnosed Graves' disease patients had taken antithyroid drugs for less than 3 months. The study was registered as a clinical trial and conducted in China. TCR sequencing covered roughly 13 persistent and roughly 20 newly diagnosed Graves' disease patients, some 35 samples in total. Peripheral blood TCR sequencing and RNA sequencing compared persistent Graves' disease patients with newly diagnosed Graves' disease patients.

Sample time point, as interpreted from the label and publication: newly diagnosed GD, antithyroid drugs for less than 3 months. For both TCR sequencing and RNA sequencing, RNA was extracted from PBMCs in TRIzol. The diagnosis of Graves' disease followed American Thyroid Association guidelines. Patients for the study were recruited at an endocrinology department in Xi'an, China. Each patient gave 7 to 9.5 milliliters of peripheral blood, collected in an EDTA anticoagulant tube. Ficoll Paque Plus density gradient separation was used to isolate PBMCs, and no further T cell sorting was performed. An Agilent 2100 Bioanalyzer and agarose gel were used to check RNA quality, and a NanoDrop 2000 was used to measure RNA concentration. V trim: 5 bases; J trim: 7 bases; unmatched bases: 10. Reading from cysteine to phenylalanine, the CDR3 counts 16 amino acids. The entry retains the CDR3 DNA only, 48 bases that are in frame from base 1.

Preparation of the library involved multiplex PCR. Instrument used: Illumina HiSeq 4000. iRepertoire HTBI primers and Arm-PCR amplification of CDR3 regions were used to construct TCR beta libraries. PCR products were gel purified before sequencing. Processing in the source paper ran as follows. Gene usage analysis of CDR3 amino acid clonotypes used the approximately 62 TRBV and about 15 TRBJ segments found across samples. COPE and FqMerger were used to merge filtered high-quality paired reads into contigs. BLAST was used to align contigs to IMGT TRBV, TRBD and TRBJ reference genes, with CDR3 defined following IMGT. Clonotypes above 0.1% frequency were classified as highly expanded clones. Shannon entropy served as the measure of repertoire diversity, while the Gini coefficient captured V-J evenness. Public clonotypes were defined as clonotypes shared by more than one individual. In TCRdb, the public reads were trimmed at Q25 with fastp and aligned with MiXCR, with productive beta chains retained. Each CDR3 protein gets just one entry, which takes the most common genes and DNA from the rows behind it. The V and J calls were determined by TCRdb, not by the authors. The sample table contains about 540,000 distinct CDR3 sequences; only one count was recorded for roughly 14% of them. Over 7.5% of the sample comes from the top ten.

This clonotype appeared many times. This receptor's antigen is unknown. Per-base qualities were not stored, and no clone one base away is much larger. Results and caveats for the whole study, not just this receptor: Sequencing and analysis were limited to the TCR beta chain. Compared with newly diagnosed patients, patients with persistent Graves' disease had lower TCR Shannon entropy and fewer highly expanded clones, which suggests clonal expansion. More public clonotypes were shared among persistent patients (roughly 2,900) than among newly diagnosed patients (approximately 1,000). The study examined only peripheral blood because the primary lesion, thyroid tissue, could not be accessed. Preferential use of TRBV28, TRBJ1-2 and TRBJ2-5 was observed in persistent disease, whereas TRBV20-1 and TRBJ2-1 were favored in newly diagnosed disease. The authors acknowledged the small sample size as a limitation that may reduce accuracy.

These data also featured in a second study, about T cells in Graves' hyperthyroidism and ophthalmopathy. The second investigation adds: Stable Graves' hyperthyroidism was defined as the absence of progression to ophthalmopathy over 18 months of follow-up. Hyperthyroidism patients were newly diagnosed, with disease duration under 2 months, and aged 18 to 65 years. Exclusion was applied to patients with uncontrolled infections, other autoimmune diseases, pregnancy or lactation. Diagnoses were based on clinical symptoms, serum thyroxine and TRAb, thyroid ultrasound and orbital computed tomography. The first round of RT-PCR for the TCR CDR3 was performed with the HTBI primer set and the Qiagen OneStep RT-PCR kit. Blood samples also contained most of the expanded thyroid clonotypes (frequency above 0.001), which suggests that blood repertoires may reflect thyroid immune responses. In cross-validation, a model built on a 13 V-J signature told ophthalmopathy apart from stable hyperthyroidism with approximately 90% sensitivity and roughly 82% specificity, and in testing the same model reached 80%/75%. In validation, the model predicted progression to ophthalmopathy a median of around 6.5 months before onset, with roughly 71% sensitivity and nearly 75% specificity. To identify TCR V-J signatures that set the groups apart, the researchers used a discovery cohort of 90 to 100 patients, made up of fewer than 50 with Graves' ophthalmopathy and 57 with stable Graves' hyperthyroidism. Prospective prediction of ophthalmopathy was tested in an independent validation cohort of 18 to 20 hyperthyroidism patients and 15 to 17 patients who later progressed to ophthalmopathy. The roughly 100 discovery patients were randomly divided into training and test sets at a 7:3 ratio. Thyroid tissue and blood T-cell repertoires from roughly 6 Graves' hyperthyroidism patients were also compared in the study. Once sampling was done, hyperthyroidism patients were given methimazole at a starting dose of 30 mg daily, whereas ophthalmopathy patients were given high-dose intravenous methylprednisolone. A second multiplex PCR round built the libraries, followed by size selection and purification. Paired-end sequencing of the libraries was performed with 100 bp reads on an Illumina HiSeq2000. SOAPnuke was used to process the raw data, removing reads that contained adapters or uncalled bases, had a mean Phred below 15, or lacked an exact match to the constant primer or identifier. High-quality paired reads were merged using COPE v1.2.5, and each unique nucleotide sequence was defined as a clonotype. MiTCR v1.1 was used to align the clonotypes against IMGT TRBV, TRBD and TRBJ reference segments. The analysis was restricted to V-J combinations with a frequency above 0.0001, which together covered just over 99% of the repertoires. The TCS score was defined as the ratio of F50 (clonal expansion) to E x V (chaos), calculated using BLOSUM62-based TCRdist between CDR3 peptides within each V-J. Welch's t-statistics and random forest reduced 514 V-J features to around 14, which were used in a naive Bayes classifier (R e1071). Sample size was not statistically predetermined, and investigators were not blinded to group allocation. The paper describes TCR Vbeta CDR3 sequencing of around 140 peripheral blood samples, made up of 43 ophthalmopathy patients, around 73 hyperthyroidism patients and roughly 17 progressor patients.

The material was peripheral blood mononuclear cells (PBMCs), obtained at new diagnosis, from a patient treated with antithyroid drugs. The chain employs TRBV12-3 or TRBV12-4 and TRBJ2-7, with TRBD2 matching 14 junction bases. The TCR originated in a young man with Graves disease. Donor details come from another sample of the same person, matched by shared clones. The sequenced DNA is TGTGCCAGCAGTCCAGTTGGACTAGCGGGAGGTGGGGAGCAGTACTTC. Protein translation: CASSPVGLAGGGEQYF.